This T cell receptor beta chain was recorded in a study of T-cell reconstitution after alpha-beta-depleted transplantation in children. Overall study findings and caveats: High day-60 TCRbeta diversity in some patients came from surviving recipient T cells and thymic progenitors. T-cell counts and diversity at one year post-transplant came mainly from newly produced T cells. Several hundred rapidly expanded clones from non-depleted graft cells reportedly supplied alpha-beta T cells about two months post-transplant.

Notes on this clonotype: Its antigen remains unknown.

The junction had 4 bases not matched to a gene; V was cut back by 2 bases and J by 7 bases. The CDR3 loop spans 15 amino acids. The library targeted TCRbeta and was prepared with unique molecular identifiers. TCRdb analysed the PCR reads with MiXCR anew, one entry per CDR3 protein. The table records 450,000 to 550,000 distinct CDR3 sequences, over 9.5% of them present only once. This material consisted of PBMCs, mostly from graft donor cells, taken 180 days after TCRalphabeta/CD19-depleted stem cell transplant. This chain uses TRBV12-3 or TRBV12-4 with TRBJ2-1; TRBD2 matches at 11 bases. This TCR was sampled from a female patient under 10 years old who had a stem cell transplant for aplastic anemia, so the T cells may come from the graft donor. CDR3 in amino acids: CASSLLPSGGNEQFF. The CDR3 DNA is TGTGCCAGCAGTTTACTGCCTAGCGGGGGGAATGAGCAGTTCTTC.